This TCR beta chain was identified during a study of cytomegalovirus exposure and HLA in healthy donors (dated by TCRdb to between 2016 and 2019). Broadly, across the study: In an earlier analysis of approximately 500 of the donors, approximately 300 Gb of sequence data and 117 million unique TCR beta sequences from 150 million to 200 million T cells were reported. An early release that covered fewer than 750 HLA-typed donors contained approximately 290 gigabases of sequencing data and around 80 million unique TCR sequences. Among the roughly 380 genotyped donors, around 81% belonged to the genetic ancestry cluster associated with self-reported Caucasian donors. The study aimed to test whether signatures of past pathogen exposure could be identified by cataloging public T cell receptors. The T cell repertoires of 550 to 850 subjects were profiled by immunosequencing and related to cytomegalovirus serostatus. Besides the first cohort of some 670 subjects, a separate validation cohort made up of 120 different subjects was used. The study combined high-throughput TCR immunosequencing, statistical association of individual TCRs with disease status, and machine learning to predict cytomegalovirus infection status. A later analysis re-analyzed previously published TCR beta repertoires from approximately 670 donors and added high-resolution HLA genotyping to study TCR occurrence patterns. In the later analysis, no new phenotypic data were used to find candidate immune exposures; instead, reliance was placed on TCR beta sequences and their occurrence across donors. An earlier analysis of 500 to 750 of the donors applied high-throughput TCR beta sequencing to assess whether each TCR beta V gene segment acted as functional or pseudogenic. Donor age, sex, ethnicity and CMV serostatus were collected together with the repertoire data. A later genetic analysis took genome-wide SNP genotypes for 398 of the 666 donors and used that subset as a discovery cohort. Every discovery cohort repertoire had been produced on one sequencing platform. HLA typing included class I and class II loci at four-digit resolution. The number of donors typed differed by locus, with roughly 629-640 for A, B, C, DRB1 and DQB1, roughly 550 for DQA1, approximately 580 for DPA1, and approximately 470 for DPB1. Roughly five DR-DQ haplotypes were handled as single units for association and clustering, since linkage in the cohort was strong. Among around 400 genotyped donors of the cohort, an average of around 240,000 unique TCR beta nucleotide sequences was sequenced per donor, of which about 19% were non-productive. Broad study findings and their caveats: This cohort had only TCR beta chains sequenced, and the lack of alpha or paired-chain data limited which features could be detected. In a later analysis, some 18,000 TCR beta sequences were associated with specific HLA alleles at a false discovery rate of 0.05. A further reported finding was that TCR beta sequences accurately predicted the HLA-A and HLA-B alleles for most subjects in the first cohort. According to a later analysis, TCR association rates differed among HLA loci, with DRB1 alleles showing the most associated TCRs and HLA-C alleles showing the fewest. A total of 150 or so TCR beta chains were listed by the study as associated with cytomegalovirus. The classifier was reported to diagnose cytomegalovirus status with high specificity and sensitivity in both the original and validation cohorts. An earlier analysis of approximately 590 of the donors showed that most TCR beta V segments appeared in productive rearrangements either about 87% or about 30% of the time, which broadly matched IMGT annotations. Because counts were too low, roughly 16 rarely observed V segments, including chromosome 9 orphons, were left out of the earlier analysis of some 640 of the donors. The presence/absence analyses assumed that sequencing depth was roughly uniform across donors, and that assumption may not be true. Correlated functional status among segregating V segments might be attributable to linkage disequilibrium, but an unknown experimental factor could not be ruled out. Because HLA typing was unavailable for some donors at each locus, only the typed subset was used in association tests. The authors suggested that the approach could potentially be generalized to other disease states and immunological phenotypes. In a later analysis, several top co-occurrence clusters were reported to appear linked to parvovirus B19, influenza, CMV and Epstein-Barr virus. A cluster of highly shared sequence variants was judged likely to be a technical artifact of the sequencing pipeline. When HLA alleles, especially DR and DQ, strongly co-occurred, attributing TCR associations to individual alleles was difficult. In a later analysis, HLA-associated TCR beta chains showed more clonal expansion and lower generation probabilities than non-associated chains that were equally common. A few of the identified cytomegalovirus-associated TCR beta chains were confirmed in vitro to be specific for cytomegalovirus antigens. A later genetic analysis associated a missense DCLRE1C variant with V-gene and J-gene trimming of TCR beta chains, and an independent cohort replicated the association. Most TCR sequences were seen in very few donors, while some public TCRs were found in many individuals. The only immune exposure information available for the cohort was CMV serostatus. Compared with the approximately 710-donor mean, donors in an Asian-associated ancestry cluster had fewer N-insertions in productive TCRs, according to a later genetic analysis. Some IMGT-functional V segments, including TRBV6-2 and TRBV6-3, could not be told apart with the 87-base-pair reads, so those segments were excluded. According to a later analysis, most CMV-associated TCR beta chains appeared to be HLA-restricted, and the HLA associations seemed to be driven largely by CMV exposure.

Remarks on this clone: Its antigen is still unknown. No quality values exist for individual bases; no much larger clone is one base distant.

From its cysteine to its phenylalanine, the CDR3 spans 15 amino acids. Left in the record is the CDR3 DNA by itself, 45 bases read in frame from the first base. The germline V gene yields SQVTM for CDR1 and ANQGSEA for CDR2. V is cut by 7 bases and J by 8 bases, and the space between the germline ends is 24 bases. In total, approximately 690 healthy bone marrow donors made up the cohort. All cohort members were sampled while nominally healthy, although unrecorded immune exposures were likely present. The donor tested CMV seropositive, placing the donor among the 289 seropositive members of the cohort. A peripheral blood sample was collected from each donor, and TCR beta sequencing was performed on peripheral blood mononuclear cells. The Qiagen DNeasy Blood Extraction Kit was used to extract genomic DNA from the blood cell samples. Library preparation employed the immunoSEQ multiplex PCR assay. The multiplex PCR relied on a mix of 60 forward primers for TCR Vbeta segments and 13 reverse primers for TCR Jbeta segments. A multiplex PCR assay on genomic DNA amplified the CDR3 region of rearranged TCR beta genes. On the Illumina HiSeq System, the amplified TCR beta libraries were sequenced as 87-base-pair reads. The study's processing was this. A later analysis counted some 74 million unique TCR beta chains across the approximately 700 repertoires, and some 11 million of these chains were shared by at least two donors. To remove PCR and sequencing errors, raw reads were error-corrected and collapsed into unique sequences using a nearest-neighbor algorithm that merged closely related sequences. To assign V, D and J gene segments, CDR3 sequences were aligned to IMGT reference sequences. For a sequence to be retained, a match of at least six nucleotides was required to both a V gene segment and a J gene segment. A rearrangement counted as productive if the CDR3 had no stop codons and remained in frame with V and J, and every other rearrangement counted as non-productive. Following IMGT convention, CDR3 was defined as the stretch from the second conserved V-encoded cysteine to the conserved J-encoded phenylalanine. The earlier analysis of about 610 of the donors excluded sequences that lacked an unambiguous match to a single V gene segment. An earlier analysis of 450 to 650 of the donors called V segments functional above 56.7% productive rearrangements and segregating when the between-donor standard deviation exceeded 5%. A statistical classification framework was built to diagnose cytomegalovirus status from the catalog of TCR beta chain sequences. A later analysis assigned V and J genes by comparing TCR nucleotide sequences with IMGT/GENE-DB human TR gene sequences. The TCRdist pipeline was used in a later analysis to assign CDR3 sequences and most-parsimonious VDJ recombination scenarios. A later analysis defined each TCR beta chain by its CDR3 amino acid sequence plus V-gene family, and excluded reads lacking a unique V-gene family. As a way to deal with suspected cross-contamination and a sequencing artifact, a later analysis dropped 450 to 700 nucleotide sequences that were highly shared and had low generation probability. For each public chain, a later analysis derived a clonal expansion index from normalized ranks of inferred template counts within each repertoire. In a later analysis, generation probabilities were computed with a VDJ recombination model fitted to out-of-frame rearrangements, and the resulting probabilities were checked against IGoR. Hypergeometric tests were used in a later analysis to score TCR-TCR, TCR-HLA and TCR-CMV co-occurrence, with a repertoire-size bias correction applied to the TCR pairs. False discovery rates were estimated in a later analysis by permuting HLA or CMV assignments 20 times. A later analysis grouped co-occurring TCRs with DBSCAN, adding TCRdist sequence similarity when clustering within HLA-allele-positive subsets. Co-occurrence clustering excluded repertoires with fewer than 30,000 or more than 120,000 public chains, plus five with anomalous nucleotide sharing. Entries here come from immuneACCESS through TCRdb and include only in-frame sequences with V and J called. Some clones fail to appear in such tables; in the studies checked, an unresolved V gene covers under half of the shortfall, and the cause of the remainder is unknown. V, J and clone size reflect that table, while D and trimming were determined from the DNA. Across this sample there are approximately 160,000 clones, with roughly 65% seen only once. The ten biggest clones cover 4.5% of the sample.

Sequencing was performed on PBMCs. Here the chain combines TRBV29-1 and TRBJ2-1; possibly the D gene is TRBD2, per 6 matching bases. This TCR was recovered from a woman younger than 35 in good health and CMV-seropositive. Read as DNA, the sequence is TGCAGCGGACTAGGTACGCGGGTGAATACGGATGAGCAGTTCTTC. The resulting protein is CSGLGTRVNTDEQFF.